This TCR beta chain came from a study of T-cell reconstitution after alpha-beta-depleted transplantation in children. This clonotype was found a few times. One junction end does not reproduce the germline sequence, and a read error may be involved. Molecular barcoding with unique molecular identifiers was used for the TCRbeta library. Each CDR3 protein is one row after TCRdb ran MiXCR on the PCR reads. The profile shows approximately 640,000 distinct CDR3 sequences, approximately 15% of them singletons. The CDR3 totals 16 residues. CDR1 is LGHNA and CDR2 is YSLEER in the germline V gene. Here the sequenced sample was PBMCs from the stem cell graft donor, taken from the stem cell graft. The TCR originated in a human donor who donated a stem cell graft to a child with acute myeloid leukemia. V is TRBV4-3 and J is TRBJ2-2, with D unclear. CDR3 nucleotide sequence: TGCGCCAGCACCCAAGATAGGGCAGTGGTTACCGGTGAGCTTTTTTTT. This translates into CASTQDRAVVTGELFF.